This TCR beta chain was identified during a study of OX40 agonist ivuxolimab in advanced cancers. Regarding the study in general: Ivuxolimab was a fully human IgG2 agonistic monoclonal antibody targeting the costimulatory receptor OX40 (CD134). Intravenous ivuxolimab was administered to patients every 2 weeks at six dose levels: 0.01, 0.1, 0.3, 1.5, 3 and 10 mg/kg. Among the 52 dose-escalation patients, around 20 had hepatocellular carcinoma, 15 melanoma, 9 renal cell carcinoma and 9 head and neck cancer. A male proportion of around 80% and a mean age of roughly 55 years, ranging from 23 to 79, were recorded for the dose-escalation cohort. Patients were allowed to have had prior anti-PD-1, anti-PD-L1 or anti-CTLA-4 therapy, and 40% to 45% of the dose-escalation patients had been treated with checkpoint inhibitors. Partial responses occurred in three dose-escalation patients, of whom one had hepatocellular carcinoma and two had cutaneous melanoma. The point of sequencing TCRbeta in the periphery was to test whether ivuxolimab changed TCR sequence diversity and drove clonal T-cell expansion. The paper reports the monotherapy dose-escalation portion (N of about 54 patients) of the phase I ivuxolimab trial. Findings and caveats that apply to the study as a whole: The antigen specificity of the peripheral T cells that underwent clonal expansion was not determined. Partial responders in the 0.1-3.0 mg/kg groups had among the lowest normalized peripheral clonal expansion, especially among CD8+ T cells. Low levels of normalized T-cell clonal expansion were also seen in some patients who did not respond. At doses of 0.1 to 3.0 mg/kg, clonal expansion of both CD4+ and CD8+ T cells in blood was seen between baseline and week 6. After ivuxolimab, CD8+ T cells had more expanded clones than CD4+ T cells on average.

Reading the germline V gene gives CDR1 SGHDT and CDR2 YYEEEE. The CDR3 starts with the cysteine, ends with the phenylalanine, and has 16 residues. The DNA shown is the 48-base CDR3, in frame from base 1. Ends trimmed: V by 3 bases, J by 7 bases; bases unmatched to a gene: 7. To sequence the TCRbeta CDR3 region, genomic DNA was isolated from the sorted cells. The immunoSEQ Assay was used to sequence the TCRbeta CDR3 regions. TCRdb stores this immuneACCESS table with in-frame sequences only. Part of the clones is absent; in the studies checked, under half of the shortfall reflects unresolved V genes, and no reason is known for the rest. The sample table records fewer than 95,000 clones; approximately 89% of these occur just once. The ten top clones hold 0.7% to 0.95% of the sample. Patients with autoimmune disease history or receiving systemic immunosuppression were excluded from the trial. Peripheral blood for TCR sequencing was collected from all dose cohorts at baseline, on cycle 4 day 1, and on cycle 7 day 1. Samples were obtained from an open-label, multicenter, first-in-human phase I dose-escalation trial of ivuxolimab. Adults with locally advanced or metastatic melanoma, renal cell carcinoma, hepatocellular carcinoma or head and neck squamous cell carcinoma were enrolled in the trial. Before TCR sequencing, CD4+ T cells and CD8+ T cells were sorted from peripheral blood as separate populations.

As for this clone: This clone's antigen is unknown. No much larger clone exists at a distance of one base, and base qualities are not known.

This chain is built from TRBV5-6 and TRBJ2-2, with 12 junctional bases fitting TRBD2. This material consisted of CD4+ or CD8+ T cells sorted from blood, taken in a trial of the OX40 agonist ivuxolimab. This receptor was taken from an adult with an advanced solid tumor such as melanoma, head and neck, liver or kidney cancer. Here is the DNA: TGTGCCAGCAGCTCGAGAGGACTAGCGGGATTCGGGGAGCTGTTTTTT. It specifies CASSSRGLAGFGELFF.